One and the same sample provided the 27 T cell receptor beta chains below, sequenced in a study of T-cell reconstitution after alpha-beta-depleted transplantation in children. The TCRbeta library incorporated unique molecular identifiers. TCRdb recomputed calls from the PCR reads with MiXCR, one row per CDR3 protein. Among some 500,000 distinct CDR3 sequences listed, around 20% were seen once. The source material was PBMCs from the stem cell graft donor, sampled from the stem cell graft. Receptors originate from a human donor who donated a stem cell graft to a child with acute lymphoblastic leukemia.

The chain joins TRBV5-1 to TRBJ2-7, with TRBD1 as a possible D gene (5 bases). This CDR3 is built from 14 residues. Germline assignment: CDR1 SGHRS and CDR2 YFSETQ. Trimming cost V 6 bases and J 1 base, with 14 bases left between them. DNA for the CDR3: TGCGCCAGCACACCAGGGTACCTATCCTACGAGCAGTACTTC. Protein: CASTPGYLSYEQYF.

The gene calls are TRBV11-1 and TRBJ2-7, with 8 nucleotides matching TRBD2. Trimming removed 5 bases from V and 2 bases from J; junction bases left unmatched: 8. Germline V lookup: CDR1 SGHAT, CDR2 FQDESV (reference sequence). The CDR3 has 15 residues. The CDR3: CASSGLRGRPYEQYF. Written as DNA, the CDR3 is TGTGCCAGCAGCGGCCTTCGCGGGAGGCCCTACGAGCAGTACTTC.

The chain joins TRBV27 to TRBJ2-7; D gene unclear. In germline, CDR1 is MNHEY, CDR2 SMNVEV (reference sequence). Trimming took off 5 bases at V and 3 bases at J, with 14 bases between the two ends. This CDR3 is 14 amino acids long. CDR3 amino acids: CASSHGPENYEQYF. CDR3 bases: TGTGCCAGCAGTCATGGACCAGAAAACTACGAGCAGTACTTC.

In this sample, this clonotype turned up a few times. V and J are TRBV11-2 and TRBJ2-5, with D hard to call. Germline V gene data show CDR1 as SGHAT and CDR2 as FQNNGV. CDR3 length: 14 residues. Trimming shortened V by 2 bases and J by 3 bases, and 10 bases separated the two germline ends. The CDR3 coding sequence is TGTGCCAGCAGCTTAATCGGAGTGAAAGAGACCCAGTACTTC. Translating it yields CASSLIGVKETQYF.

This clonotype was recorded a few times. CDR3 sequence: CASSPSSGRAEEQYF. CDR3 DNA sequence: TGTGCCAGCAGCCCATCTAGCGGGAGGGCCGAGGAGCAGTACTTC. J is TRBJ2-7 and V is TRBV3-1; 12 bases are a match to TRBD2. The CDR3 length is 15 residues. Germline CDR1 is LGHDT and CDR2 is YNNKEL (reference sequence). V gave up 4 bases and J gave up 7 bases; unmatched junction bases: 8.

The chain joins TRBV5-1 to TRBJ2-6; D unresolved. This CDR3 region has 14 residues. V lost 4 bases and J lost 4, with 9 bases in between. Germline CDR1 reads SGHRS; CDR2 reads YFSETQ. DNA of the CDR3: TGCGCCAGCAGCCCCACCCGGGGGGCCAACGTCCTGACTTTC. This sequence encodes CASSPTRGANVLTF.

This clonotype has just a few counts. The chain joins TRBV5-1 to TRBJ2-1, with 9 positions matching TRBD2. Trimming cost V 5 bases and J 5 bases; bases outside gene matches: 5. The CDR3 has 14 amino acids. Germline V CDR1 and CDR2: SGHRS, YFSETQ. As DNA, the CDR3 is TGCGCCAGCAGTCCGGGACTAGCACACAATGAGCAGTTCTTC. Residues: CASSPGLAHNEQFF.

This clonotype was counted many times. The rearrangement joins TRBV27 to TRBJ2-7; D not resolved. Germline CDR1 reads MNHEY; CDR2 reads SMNVEV (reference sequence). V lost 2 bases to trimming and J lost 2 bases, with 10 bases between them. CDR3 length: 14 residues. The CDR3 here is CASSLVGSAYEQYF. DNA of the CDR3: TGTGCCAGCAGTTTAGTGGGGTCTGCCTACGAGCAGTACTTC.

This clonotype was observed a few times. The chain joins TRBV9 to TRBJ1-1; no reliable D call. This CDR3 is 17 amino acids long. V was pared by 0 bases and J by 0 bases, with 15 bases between. The germline V gene encodes CDR1 SGDLS and CDR2 YYNGEE. CDR3: CASSVGGIKDMNTEAFF. CDR3 nucleotide sequence: TGTGCCAGCAGCGTAGGAGGGATAAAAGACATGAACACTGAAGCTTTCTTT.

This clonotype turned up a few times. The V call is TRBV2, the J call TRBJ1-4; the D is unclear. The CDR3 contains 15 residues. Per the germline V gene, CDR1 is SNHLY and CDR2 is FYNNEI. The germline V and J ends were trimmed by 7 bases and 6 bases, with 18 bases remaining between them. The CDR3 DNA is TGTGCCAGCACCACACCGACCGAAGAAGATGAAAAACTGTTTTTT. It codes for CASTTPTEEDEKLFF.

This clonotype was recorded a few times. The chain employs TRBV5-1 and TRBJ2-2; D is unclear. CDR1 and CDR2 (germline): SGHRS, YFSETQ. This CDR3 spans 12 amino acids. Trimming took off 4 bases at V and 6 bases at J, with 7 bases between the two ends. The CDR3 region is CASSPRAGELFF. The CDR3 DNA is TGCGCCAGCAGCCCCCGGGCCGGGGAGCTGTTTTTT. Filled out from reference TRBV5-1 and TRBJ2-2, the complete variable domain reads KAGVTQTPRYLIKTRGQQVTLSCSPISGHRSVSWYQQTPGQGLQFLFEYFSETQRNKGNFPGRFSGRQFSNSRSEMNVSTLELGDSALYLCASSPRAGELFFGEGSRLTVL.

The table lists this clonotype with a few counts. The chain recombines TRBV5-1 with TRBJ2-1; a weak D match, TRBD1 (6 bases). V was clipped by 7 bases and J by 0 bases, with 11 bases between them. Germline CDR1 and CDR2: SGHRS and YFSETQ. This CDR3 region has 14 residues. This CDR3 is CASASDSSYNEQFF. CDR3 DNA sequence: TGCGCCAGCGCGTCGGACAGCTCCTACAATGAGCAGTTCTTC. The full variable domain, in which reference TRBV5-1 and TRBJ2-1 provide the parts outside the CDR3, is KAGVTQTPRYLIKTRGQQVTLSCSPISGHRSVSWYQQTPGQGLQFLFEYFSETQRNKGNFPGRFSGRQFSNSRSEMNVSTLELGDSALYLCASASDSSYNEQFFGPGTRLTVL.

This clonotype has just a few counts. This chain links TRBV7-2 with TRBJ2-7; 11 bases agree with TRBD2. Looked up from germline, CDR1 is SGHTA and CDR2 is FQGNSA. Trimming cost V 2 bases and J 4 bases; bases outside gene matches: 7. There are 16 residues in the CDR3. The CDR3 spells CASSLNSLAGGYEQYF. DNA of the CDR3: TGTGCCAGCAGCTTAAACTCCCTAGCGGGGGGTTACGAGCAGTACTTC.

About this clonotype: One junction end disagrees with the germline gene, perhaps due to a read error. The rearrangement links TRBV5-1 to TRBJ2-5; 9 nucleotides line up with TRBD1. Germline V gene data show CDR1 as SGHRS and CDR2 as YFSETQ. This CDR3 region has 15 residues. CDR3: CASRLDRGSQETQYF. CDR3 coding DNA: TGCGCCAGCAGGTTGGACAGGGGAAGCCAAGAGACCCAGTACTTC. The whole variable domain, remainder taken from reference TRBV5-1 and TRBJ2-5, is KAGVTQTPRYLIKTRGQQVTLSCSPISGHRSVSWYQQTPGQGLQFLFEYFSETQRNKGNFPGRFSGRQFSNSRSEMNVSTLELGDSALYLCASRLDRGSQETQYFGPGTRLLVL.

This clonotype showed up just a few times. The J gene is TRBJ2-3, the V gene TRBV27, with D possibly TRBD2 on 6 matching bases. The CDR3 sequence is 14 residues long. Germline-derived CDR1 and CDR2 are MNHEY and SMNVEV (reference sequence). V dropped 3 bases and J dropped 2 bases, with 9 bases sitting between them. The CDR3 nucleotides read TGTGCCAGCAGTTTTAGGGGACTCACAGATACGCAGTATTTT. It yields the protein CASSFRGLTDTQYF.

CDR3 bases: TGCGCCAGCAGCCTTCAGCCGGGGAGGAGTGAGTCCTACGAGCAGTACTTC. Its translation is CASSLQPGRSESYEQYF. The rearrangement links TRBV5-1 to TRBJ2-7; D might be TRBD2 (6 bases). The V end was cut by 4 bases, the J end by 1 base, with 21 bases between. From germline, CDR1 is SGHRS and CDR2 YFSETQ. The CDR3 runs 17 residues. The full variable domain, its missing parts supplied by reference TRBV5-1 and TRBJ2-7, is KAGVTQTPRYLIKTRGQQVTLSCSPISGHRSVSWYQQTPGQGLQFLFEYFSETQRNKGNFPGRFSGRQFSNSRSEMNVSTLELGDSALYLCASSLQPGRSESYEQYFGPGTRLTVT.

This sequence joins TRBV5-1 and TRBJ1-5; 11 positions match TRBD1. The CDR3 consists of 16 residues. Germline assignment: CDR1 SGHRS and CDR2 YFSETQ. After removal of 4 bases from V and 6 bases from J, the junction contained 9 bases not matched to a gene. The CDR3 protein is CASSPGEGQGAQPQHF. CDR3 nucleotides: TGCGCCAGCAGCCCGGGTGAAGGACAGGGGGCTCAGCCCCAGCATTTT.

This clonotype has only a few counts. The chain combines TRBV7-9 with TRBJ2-7; the D gene could be TRBD1 or TRBD2 (5 bases each). The germline V gene encodes CDR1 SEHNR and CDR2 FQNEAQ (reference sequence). There are 15 residues in the CDR3. The germline V and J ends were trimmed by 1 base and 2 bases, with 12 bases remaining between them. CDR3 sequence: CASSLEGTQTYEQYF. For the CDR3, the DNA is TGTGCCAGCAGCTTAGAAGGGACGCAGACCTACGAGCAGTACTTC.

The genes are TRBV4-1 and TRBJ2-3, with 9 bases identical to TRBD1. Germline CDR1 MGHRA, CDR2 YSYEKL. CDR3 length equals 14 residues. After removal of 3 bases from V and 4 bases from J, the junction contained 2 bases not matched to a gene. In nucleotides, the CDR3 is TGCGCCAGCAGCCAGGGGACAGGGCCAGATACGCAGTATTTT. Translating gives CASSQGTGPDTQYF.

V gene TRBV29-1 combines with J gene TRBJ2-1, with a weak D call TRBD2 (5 bases). From germline, CDR1 is SQVTM and CDR2 ANQGSEA. Deletions cut 8 bases from V and 4 bases from J, with 12 bases between. The CDR3 has 12 amino acids. In DNA form, the CDR3 reads TGCAGCCCATGGACTGGGTACAATGAGCAGTTCTTC. Its protein is CSPWTGYNEQFF.

The gene calls are TRBV7-9 and TRBJ1-6; TRBD1 aligns across 7 bases. The CDR3 loop spans 15 amino acids. The germline CDR1 and CDR2 sequences are SEHNR and FQNEAQ (reference sequence). The trim removed 4 bases at V and 7 bases at J, leaving 7 bases unmatched. As DNA, the CDR3 is TGTGCCAGCAGCTCGCTGACAGGGCCCAATTCACCCCTCCACTTT. This codes for CASSSLTGPNSPLHF.

V usage is TRBV5-4 and J usage is TRBJ2-1; TRBD2 matches at 10 bases. Germline CDR1 and CDR2: SGHNT and YYREEE (reference sequence). V shed 3 bases, J shed 7 bases, and the junction held 7 bases outside the gene matches. The CDR3 extends over 15 amino acids. This CDR3 is CASSSQVAGGNEQFF. CDR3 nucleotide sequence: TGTGCCAGCAGCTCGCAGGTAGCGGGAGGAAATGAGCAGTTCTTC.

CDR3 bases: TGTGCCAGCAGTTTAAGGACAGGGGTCCCAGATACGCAGTATTTT. Its protein is CASSLRTGVPDTQYF. The rearrangement uses TRBV12-3 or TRBV12-4 and TRBJ2-3, with TRBD1 matching over 9 bases. V gave up 2 bases and J gave up 4 bases; unmatched junction bases: 4. This CDR3 contains 15 residues.

CDR3 in DNA: TGTGCCAGCAGGTTCGCCTCCGGGACGGCCTACGAGCAGTACTTC. This sequence encodes CASRFASGTAYEQYF. This rearrangement joins TRBV7-9 to TRBJ2-7; either TRBD1 or TRBD2 may fit D (5 bases each). Germline CDR1 is SEHNR and CDR2 is FQNEAQ (reference sequence). CDR3 size: 15 residues. V shed 6 bases and J shed 2 bases, with 17 bases lying between them.

This clonotype came up a few times. The J gene is TRBJ2-3, the V gene TRBV11-2; D is undetermined. The CDR3 covers 13 residues. The V and J ends lost 3 bases and 2 bases respectively, with 6 bases between them. The germline gives CDR1 SGHAT, CDR2 FQNNGV. The CDR3 bases are TGTGCCAGCAGCTTGGAGTACACAGATACGCAGTATTTT. It translates to CASSLEYTDTQYF.

This chain links TRBV29-1 with TRBJ2-1; D is undetermined. Germline values: CDR1 SQVTM, CDR2 ANQGSEA. V shed 7 bases and J shed 0 bases, with 10 bases lying between them. The CDR3 sequence is 13 residues long. The CDR3 region has the DNA TGCAGCGGGCTAAGGAGCTCCTACAATGAGCAGTTCTTC. Its translation is CSGLRSSYNEQFF.

The rearrangement uses TRBV7-9 and TRBJ2-1; TRBD1 matches at 7 bases. The CDR3 contains 13 residues. Trimming removed 5 bases from V and 10 bases from J; junction bases left unmatched: 8. Germline loops: CDR1 SEHNR, CDR2 FQNEAQ (reference sequence). The CDR3 region is CASSGVNRGEQFF. DNA for the CDR3: TGTGCCAGCAGCGGGGTCAACAGGGGCGAGCAGTTCTTC.